This T cell receptor (beta chain) was retrieved from a study of long-term antiretroviral therapy in people with HIV. Study context: Specimens dating back about a decade before the 2015 immediate-ART recommendation are the oldest included.

This CDR3 region has 17 residues. Germline CDR1 reads SGHRS; CDR2 reads YFSETQ. V shed 1 base and J shed 0 bases, with 13 bases lying between them. Whole-study findings and limits: Increased diversity was seen after ART, yet it remained lower than in transplant donor controls.

Concerning this clone itself: Its antigen is undetermined.

It was version v3.0 of the immunoSEQ assay that was run at survey level. Profiling relied on immunoSEQ multiplex PCR, and the TCRdb table lists in-frame clones only, not all of them. This sample has over 15,000 clones, with more than 60% found just once. V gene TRBV5-1 combines with J gene TRBJ1-4; no definite D call. Specimen: unsorted PBMCs, collected roughly 2.2 years before starting antiretroviral therapy. The receptor was derived from a man under 40 with HIV. This CDR3 is CASSLNLQTSTNEKLFF. CDR3 sequence (DNA): TGCGCCAGCAGCTTGAATTTGCAGACCTCAACTAATGAAAAACTGTTTTTT.